This passage covers 15 T cell receptor beta chains from one sample sequenced in a study of cytomegalovirus exposure and HLA in healthy donors. Amplification used 60 Vbeta primers and 13 Jbeta primers. TCRdb's copy holds only in-frame clones and misses some; the assay was immunoSEQ multiplex PCR. The sample yields fewer than 250,000 clones, 80% to 90% seen once. The material sequenced was PBMCs. The source of these receptors is a man in his thirties or forties in good health and CMV-seronegative.

The CDR3 loop is CASSTTRQGLFSYGYTF. For the CDR3, the DNA is TGTGCCAGTAGTACCACCCGACAGGGGCTGTTTTCCTATGGCTACACCTTC. The chain recombines TRBV19 with TRBJ1-2; 8 bases are shared with TRBD1. Germline loops: CDR1 LNHDA, CDR2 SQIVND (reference sequence). V lost 4 bases to trimming and J lost 4 bases; unmatched junction nucleotides: 14. The CDR3 totals 17 residues. The full variable domain, in which reference TRBV19 and TRBJ1-2 provide the parts outside the CDR3, is DGGITQSPKYLFRKEGQNVTLSCEQNLNHDAMYWYRQDPGQGLRLIYYSQIVNDFQKGDIAEGYSVSREKKESFPLTVTSAQKNPTAFYLCASSTTRQGLFSYGYTFGSGTRLTVV.

The chain combines TRBV4-2 with TRBJ2-3; 8 bases match TRBD2. The ends lost 4 bases at V and 4 bases at J; junction bases unmatched: 4. Germline CDR1 reads LGHNA; CDR2 reads YNFKEQ. The CDR3 covers 14 residues. CDR3 DNA: TGTGCCAGCAGCCCCGGACTAGCAGCAGATACGCAGTATTTT. It encodes CASSPGLAADTQYF.

This rearrangement joins TRBV7-6 to TRBJ1-1; D is perhaps TRBD1 (6 bases). Germline V lookup: CDR1 SGHVS, CDR2 FNYEAQ. V dropped 1 base and J dropped 11 bases, with 14 bases sitting between them. This CDR3 has 13 residues. CDR3 DNA sequence: TGTGCCAGCAGCTTAGGAGCAGGGGAGAGGGCTTTCTTT. Translated, it gives CASSLGAGERAFF.

The chain carries TRBV5-1 and TRBJ1-3, with TRBD1 as a possible D gene (5 bases). The V end was cut by 6 bases, the J end by 4 bases, with 14 bases between. Germline assignment: CDR1 SGHRS and CDR2 YFSETQ. CDR3 length: 14 residues. CDR3 region: CASMRGQDGNTIYF. The CDR3 DNA reads TGCGCCAGCATGCGGGGCCAGGACGGAAACACCATATATTTT. The full variable domain, with the rest looked up from reference TRBV5-1 and TRBJ1-3, is KAGVTQTPRYLIKTRGQQVTLSCSPISGHRSVSWYQQTPGQGLQFLFEYFSETQRNKGNFPGRFSGRQFSNSRSEMNVSTLELGDSALYLCASMRGQDGNTIYFGEGSWLTVV.

The chain employs TRBV28 and TRBJ2-1; D possibly corresponds to TRBD1 (5 bases). The CDR3 is 11 residues long. The V gene's germline CDR1 is MDHEN and CDR2 SYDVKM. Trimming took 4 bases from V and 10 from J, leaving 8 bases between them. The CDR3 protein is CASSSRVEQFF. CDR3 bases: TGTGCCAGCAGTTCCAGGGTAGAGCAGTTCTTC.

This clone was detected once. The CDR3, as DNA: TGTGCCAGCAGCTCCTTCGACAGACCGAACACTGAAGCTTTCTTT. Translated, it gives CASSSFDRPNTEAFF. This chain links TRBV5-7 with TRBJ1-1; D is perhaps TRBD1 (5 bases). TRBV5-7 is annotated as an ORF whose role is uncertain. V lost 3 bases and J lost 1, with 13 bases in between. CDR3 length equals 15 residues.

The count of this clone is one. V and J are TRBV9 and TRBJ1-4, with D perhaps TRBD1 (5 bases). V was pared by 4 bases and J by 12 bases, with 19 bases between. This CDR3 spans 14 amino acids. Germline-derived CDR1 and CDR2 are SGDLS and YYNGEE. In DNA, the CDR3 is TGTGCCAGCAGCCCGACAGTTATCCAACCGGAACTGTTTTTT. The encoded protein is CASSPTVIQPELFF.

CDR3 DNA sequence: TGTGCCAGAACGGGAATCAGGGGTAAATCGAACACTGAAGCTTTCTTT. Protein product: CARTGIRGKSNTEAFF. The chain recombines TRBV28 with TRBJ1-1; D might be TRBD1 (6 bases). Germline V gives CDR1 MDHEN, CDR2 SYDVKM. V gave up 9 bases and J gave up 1 base, with 21 bases separating them. The CDR3 length is 16 residues. Drawing the rest from reference TRBV28 and TRBJ1-1, the complete variable domain is DVKVTQSSRYLVKRTGEKVFLECVQDMDHENMFWYRQDPGLGLRLIYFSYDVKMKEKGDIPEGYSVSREKKERFSLILESASTNQTSMYLCARTGIRGKSNTEAFFGQGTRLTVV.

There are a few counts of this clone. The chain has TRBV6-6 and TRBJ1-1, with D unresolved. CDR3 length: 13 amino acids. CDR1 and CDR2 (germline): MNHNY, SVGAGI (reference sequence). The germline V and J ends were trimmed by 5 bases and 0 bases, with 7 bases remaining between them. As DNA, the CDR3 is TGTGCCAGCAGTCACCCTATGAACACTGAAGCTTTCTTT. Amino acid sequence: CASSHPMNTEAFF.

The chain couples TRBV7-2 to TRBJ2-7; 9 bases map to TRBD1. The trim removed 2 bases at V and 7 bases at J, leaving 9 bases unmatched. Germline V gene data show CDR1 as SGHTA and CDR2 as FQGNSA. This CDR3 has 15 residues. For the CDR3, the DNA is TGTGCCAGCAGCTTAATCTTACAGGGGGCATGGGAGCAGTACTTC. Protein product: CASSLILQGAWEQYF. The full variable domain, rest sourced from reference TRBV7-2 and TRBJ2-7, is GAGVSQSPSNKVTEKGKDVELRCDPISGHTALYWYRQSLGQGLEFLIYFQGNSAPDKSGLPSDRFSAERTGGSVSTLTIQRTQQEDSAVYLCASSLILQGAWEQYFGPGTRLTVT.

The chain employs TRBV5-1 and TRBJ1-6, with 8 bases aligning to TRBD1. This CDR3 has 19 residues. Germline V gene sequence: CDR1 SGHRS, CDR2 YFSETQ. The V segment lost 1 base and the J segment 0 bases; nucleotides outside the gene matches: 9. The CDR3 DNA follows: TGCGCCAGCAGCTTGATGGTGCAGGGGGCAAGCTCCTATAATTCACCCCTCCACTTT. As protein: CASSLMVQGASSYNSPLHF.

The count of this clone is one. The chain links TRBV10-2 to TRBJ2-7; D is ambiguous. This CDR3 region has 13 residues. With 0 bases removed from V and 2 bases from J, the gap between germline ends came to 5 bases. The germline gives CDR1 WSHSY, CDR2 SAAADI. This CDR3 is CASSESPAYEQYF. The CDR3 bases are TGCGCCAGCAGTGAGTCCCCCGCCTACGAGCAGTACTTC.

The chain links TRBV21-1 to TRBJ1-6; the table's D call, TRBD1, has no DNA check behind it. TRBV21-1 is deemed a pseudogene. The CDR3 is made up of 18 amino acids. The CDR3 DNA reads TGTGCCAGCAGCAAAGAGCAGGGGTTGAGCTCCTATAATTCACCCCTCCACTTT. Protein sequence: CASSKEQGLSSYNSPLHF.

J is TRBJ1-4 and V is TRBV10-1, with D hard to call. V lost 11 bases and J lost 3, with 13 bases in between. This CDR3 is built from 13 residues. Germline V CDR1 and CDR2: WNHNN, SYGVQD (reference sequence). CDR3 DNA: TGCGCCCACCGCGGCGGAGCTAATGAAAAACTGTTTTTT. Translation gives CAHRGGANEKLFF.

The gene calls are TRBV2 and TRBJ1-5; TRBD1 aligns across 10 bases. This CDR3 has 13 amino acids. Germline-derived CDR1 and CDR2 are SNHLY and FYNNEI. V shed 8 bases and J 4 bases; nucleotides not matched to a gene: 2. The CDR3 DNA sequence: TGTGCCAGCGGGACAGGGGCAAATCAGCCCCAGCATTTT. It codes for CASGTGANQPQHF.